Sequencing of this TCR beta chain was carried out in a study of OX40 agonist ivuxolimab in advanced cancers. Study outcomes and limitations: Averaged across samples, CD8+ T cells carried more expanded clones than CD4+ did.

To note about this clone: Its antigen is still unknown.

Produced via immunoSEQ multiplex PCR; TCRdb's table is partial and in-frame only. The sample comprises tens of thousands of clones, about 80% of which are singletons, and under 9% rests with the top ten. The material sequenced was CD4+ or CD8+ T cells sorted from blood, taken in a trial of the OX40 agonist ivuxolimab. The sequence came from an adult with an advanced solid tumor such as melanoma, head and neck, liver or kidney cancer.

The CDR3 DNA is TGTGCCAGCAGCTTAATAGTGGGGGGTACTGAAGCTTTCTTT. Protein sequence: CASSLIVGGTEAFF. The rearrangement uses TRBV11-2 and TRBJ1-1; a possible D gene is TRBD1 (5 bases). Germline V gives CDR1 SGHAT, CDR2 FQNNGV. The CDR3 is 14 residues long. The V end was cut by 2 bases, the J end by 5 bases, with 12 bases between.